A selection of T cell receptor beta chains follows, all from one sample in a study of spatial heterogeneity in lung cancer. Via MiXCR, TCRdb re-called the 5' RACE reads, giving one row per CDR3 protein. Altogether around 21,000 distinct CDR3 sequences are present, over 2.5% being singletons, with the ten largest covering 7% to 9.5%. Here the sequenced sample was lung tumor tissue, taken at surgery. The receptors stem from a male donor with early-stage non-small cell lung cancer. Each CDR3 is given with its conserved first and last residue. The order of the fields is V gene, J gene, clone size, D gene, CDR3 protein, CDR3 DNA. D genes are given only for firm matches. Sizes are listed as once, few or many counts, or a class when the clone is expanded.

>TRBV20-1|TRBJ1-2|many|TRBD1
CSARDKQGYGYTF
TGCAGTGCTAGAGATAAACAGGGGTATGGCTACACCTTC
>TRBV5-1|TRBJ2-7|medium-sized|-
CASSPDPGSAYEQYF
TGCGCCAGCAGCCCGGACCCGGGGTCGGCCTACGAGCAGTACTTC
>TRBV5-1|TRBJ2-3|many|TRBD2
CASSLDGGRTDTQYF
TGCGCCAGCAGCTTGGATGGCGGGAGGACAGATACGCAGTATTTT
>TRBV7-9|TRBJ2-7|many|TRBD2
CASSPGLALIPTYEQYF
TGTGCCAGCAGCCCGGGACTAGCGCTTATTCCTACCTACGAGCAGTACTTC
>TRBV4-1|TRBJ2-3|many|TRBD2
CASSQGVLAGSTDTQYF
TGCGCCAGCAGCCAAGGGGTACTAGCGGGGAGCACAGATACGCAGTATTTT
>TRBV6-4|TRBJ2-1|many|TRBD2
CASSDSSGSYHNEQFF
TGTGCCAGCAGTGACTCAAGCGGGAGTTATCACAATGAGCAGTTCTTC
>TRBV6-1|TRBJ1-2|many|-
CASSEWAGQSAYGYTF
TGTGCCAGCAGTGAATGGGCCGGACAGAGCGCCTATGGCTACACCTTC
>TRBV11-2|TRBJ1-2|many|TRBD1
CASSQGQGRSYGYTF
TGTGCCAGCAGCCAAGGACAGGGGCGTTCTTATGGCTACACCTTC
>TRBV4-1|TRBJ1-2|many|TRBD1
CASSQVNRGSYGYTF
TGCGCCAGCAGCCAAGTAAACAGGGGCAGCTATGGCTACACCTTC
>TRBV12-3/TRBV12-4|TRBJ2-7|many|-
CASSFWAGREQYF
TGTGCCAGCAGTTTCTGGGCAGGGCGGGAGCAGTACTTC
>TRBV7-9|TRBJ1-6|many|-
CASSLKGFNSPLHF
TGTGCCAGCAGCTTAAAGGGGTTTAATTCACCCCTCCACTTT
>TRBV29-1|TRBJ2-7|many|TRBD2
CSVGGEIEQYF
TGCAGCGTGGGGGGGGAAATAGAGCAGTACTTC
>TRBV5-4|TRBJ1-2|many|-
CASSLVGTNYGYTF
TGTGCCAGCAGCTTGGTTGGCACTAACTATGGCTACACCTTC
>TRBV3-1|TRBJ2-2|many|TRBD2
CASSQGTSGNTGELFF
TGTGCCAGCAGCCAGGGGACTAGCGGGAACACCGGGGAGCTGTTTTTT
>TRBV29-1|TRBJ1-1|many|TRBD1
CSAGQGHTEAFF
TGCAGCGCTGGACAGGGGCACACTGAAGCTTTCTTT
>TRBV11-2|TRBJ2-1|medium-sized|-
CASSLQGSYNEQFF
TGTGCCAGCAGCCTTCAAGGATCCTACAATGAGCAGTTCTTC